This T cell receptor (beta chain) was captured by sequencing in a study of blood T cell repertoires in COVID-19. Study-wide background: From the United States, Italy and Spain came samples of acute and convalescent COVID-19. PBMCs, B-cell-depleted T cells, or T cells provided the cDNA or gDNA that made up the material.

As handled by the study authors: Estimated nucleated cell counts came from reference gene primer amplification. Here immunoSEQ multiplex PCR was the method, and the copy in TCRdb shows in-frame clones only, minus some. Clonal size and the V and J genes are those of that table, whereas D and trimming came from the DNA. The sample carries approximately 130,000 clones, approximately 71% recorded once. Sequenced sample: peripheral blood. The receptor was isolated from a human donor in a cohort sampled during active COVID-19.

This CDR3 is CASSSRTSGGSDTQYF. Written as DNA, the CDR3 is TGTGCCAGCAGCTCCAGGACTAGCGGGGGGTCAGATACGCAGTATTTT. V gene TRBV9 combines with J gene TRBJ2-3; 14 nucleotides line up with TRBD2. J was trimmed by 4 bases and V by 4 bases; bases with no gene match: 5. CDR1 SGDLS and CDR2 YYNGEE come from the germline V gene. CDR3 length equals 16 residues.